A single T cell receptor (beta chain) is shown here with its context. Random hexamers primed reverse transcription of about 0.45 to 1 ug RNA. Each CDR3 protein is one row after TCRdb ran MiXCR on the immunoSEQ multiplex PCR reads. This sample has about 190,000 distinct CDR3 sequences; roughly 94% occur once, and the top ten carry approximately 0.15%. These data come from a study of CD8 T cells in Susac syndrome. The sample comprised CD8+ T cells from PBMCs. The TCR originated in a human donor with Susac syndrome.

Here the CDR3 DNA reads TGTGCCAGCAGTTTATCAGGGAAAAATCAGCCCCAGCATTTT. It yields the protein CASSLSGKNQPQHF. V is TRBV27 and J is TRBJ1-5; D gene unclear. The CDR3 is 14 residues long. The ends were cut back, 0 bases at V and 4 bases at J, with 7 bases in the middle. Germline V lookup: CDR1 MNHEY, CDR2 SMNVEV (reference sequence).